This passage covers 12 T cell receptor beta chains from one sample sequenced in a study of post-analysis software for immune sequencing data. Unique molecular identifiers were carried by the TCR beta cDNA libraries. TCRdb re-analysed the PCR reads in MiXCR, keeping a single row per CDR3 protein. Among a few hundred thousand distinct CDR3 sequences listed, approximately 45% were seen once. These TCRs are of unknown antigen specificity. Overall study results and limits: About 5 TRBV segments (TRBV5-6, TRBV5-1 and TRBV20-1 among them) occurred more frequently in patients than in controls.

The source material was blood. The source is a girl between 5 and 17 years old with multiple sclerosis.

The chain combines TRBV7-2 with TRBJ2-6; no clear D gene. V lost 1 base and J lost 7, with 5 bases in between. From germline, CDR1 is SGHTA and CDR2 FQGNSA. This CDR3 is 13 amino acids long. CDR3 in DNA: TGTGCCAGCAGCTTAGACCGAGCCAACGTCCTGACTTTC. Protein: CASSLDRANVLTF. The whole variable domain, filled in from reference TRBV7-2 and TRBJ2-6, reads GAGVSQSPSNKVTEKGKDVELRCDPISGHTALYWYRQSLGQGLEFLIYFQGNSAPDKSGLPSDRFSAERTGGSVSTLTIQRTQQEDSAVYLCASSLDRANVLTFGAGSRLTVL.

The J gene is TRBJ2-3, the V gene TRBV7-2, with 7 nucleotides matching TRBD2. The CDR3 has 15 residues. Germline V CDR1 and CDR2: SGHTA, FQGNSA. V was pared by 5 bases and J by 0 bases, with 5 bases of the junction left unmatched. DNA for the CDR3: TGTGCCAGCAGCCCACAGCGGGAAAGCACAGATACGCAGTATTTT. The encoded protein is CASSPQRESTDTQYF.

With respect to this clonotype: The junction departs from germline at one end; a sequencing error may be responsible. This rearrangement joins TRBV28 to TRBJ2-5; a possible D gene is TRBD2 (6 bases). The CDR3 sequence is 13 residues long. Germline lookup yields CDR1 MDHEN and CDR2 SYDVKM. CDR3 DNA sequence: TGTGCCAGCAGTTACGTCGGGGGAGAGATCCAGTACTTC. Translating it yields CASSYVGGEIQYF.

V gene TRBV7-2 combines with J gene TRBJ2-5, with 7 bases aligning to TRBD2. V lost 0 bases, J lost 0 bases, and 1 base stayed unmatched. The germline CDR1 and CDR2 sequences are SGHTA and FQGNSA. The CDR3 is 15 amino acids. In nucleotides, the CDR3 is TGTGCCAGCAGCTTAGCGGGAGGGAACCAAGAGACCCAGTACTTC. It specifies CASSLAGGNQETQYF.

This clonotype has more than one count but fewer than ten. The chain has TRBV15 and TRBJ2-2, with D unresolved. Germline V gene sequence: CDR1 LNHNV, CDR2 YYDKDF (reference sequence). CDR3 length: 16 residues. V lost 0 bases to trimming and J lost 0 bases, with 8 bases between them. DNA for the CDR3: TGTGCCACCAGCAGAGATGCGCTAGCGAACACCGGGGAGCTGTTTTTT. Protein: CATSRDALANTGELFF.

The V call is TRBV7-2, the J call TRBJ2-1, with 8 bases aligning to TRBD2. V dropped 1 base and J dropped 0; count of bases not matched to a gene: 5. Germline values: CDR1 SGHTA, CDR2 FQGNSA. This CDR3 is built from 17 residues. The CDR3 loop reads CASSLVALAGSYNEQFF. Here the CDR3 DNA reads TGTGCCAGCAGCTTAGTAGCCCTAGCGGGCTCCTACAATGAGCAGTTCTTC.

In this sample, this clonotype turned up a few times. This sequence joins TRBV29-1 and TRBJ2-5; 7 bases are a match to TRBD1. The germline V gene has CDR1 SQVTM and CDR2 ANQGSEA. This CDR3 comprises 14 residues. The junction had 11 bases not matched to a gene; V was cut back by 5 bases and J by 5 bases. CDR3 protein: CSVTQTGMRETQYF. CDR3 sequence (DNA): TGCAGCGTTACACAGACAGGGATGAGGGAGACCCAGTACTTC.

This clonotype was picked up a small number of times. The CDR3 DNA reads TGTGCCAGCAGTGAAAGACAGTCCTACGAGCAGTACTTC. This sequence encodes CASSERQSYEQYF. The genes are TRBV6-1 and TRBJ2-7; possible D gene TRBD1, 5 bases. V was pared by 2 bases and J by 1 base, with 6 bases between. This CDR3 contains 13 residues. The germline V gene has CDR1 MNHNS and CDR2 SASEGT.

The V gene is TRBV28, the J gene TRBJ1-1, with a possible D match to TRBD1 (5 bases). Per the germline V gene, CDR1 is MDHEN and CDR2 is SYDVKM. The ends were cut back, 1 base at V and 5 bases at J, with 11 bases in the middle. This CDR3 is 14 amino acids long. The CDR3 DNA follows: TGTGCCAGCAGTTTATTAAGCCGGGGGACTGAAGCTTTCTTT. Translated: CASSLLSRGTEAFF.

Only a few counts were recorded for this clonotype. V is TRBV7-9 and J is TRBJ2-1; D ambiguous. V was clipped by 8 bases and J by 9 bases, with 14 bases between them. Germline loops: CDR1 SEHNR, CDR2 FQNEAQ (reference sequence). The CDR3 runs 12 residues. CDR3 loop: CASEALRIEQFF. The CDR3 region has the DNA TGTGCCAGCGAAGCACTTCGTATTGAGCAGTTCTTC.

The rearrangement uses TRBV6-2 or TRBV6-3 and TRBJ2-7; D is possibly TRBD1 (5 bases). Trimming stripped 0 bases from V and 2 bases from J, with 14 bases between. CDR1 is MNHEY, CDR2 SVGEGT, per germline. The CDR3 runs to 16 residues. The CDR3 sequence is CASSYSERGQTYEQYF. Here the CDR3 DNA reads TGTGCCAGCAGTTACTCTGAAAGGGGCCAAACCTACGAGCAGTACTTC.

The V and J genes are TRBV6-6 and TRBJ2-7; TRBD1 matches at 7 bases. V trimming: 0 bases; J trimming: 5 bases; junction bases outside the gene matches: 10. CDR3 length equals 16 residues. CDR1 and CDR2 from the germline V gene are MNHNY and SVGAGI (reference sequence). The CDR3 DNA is TGTGCCAGCAGTTACTCTAAAGGGGGCAATCTCCACGAGCAGTACTTC. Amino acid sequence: CASSYSKGGNLHEQYF.